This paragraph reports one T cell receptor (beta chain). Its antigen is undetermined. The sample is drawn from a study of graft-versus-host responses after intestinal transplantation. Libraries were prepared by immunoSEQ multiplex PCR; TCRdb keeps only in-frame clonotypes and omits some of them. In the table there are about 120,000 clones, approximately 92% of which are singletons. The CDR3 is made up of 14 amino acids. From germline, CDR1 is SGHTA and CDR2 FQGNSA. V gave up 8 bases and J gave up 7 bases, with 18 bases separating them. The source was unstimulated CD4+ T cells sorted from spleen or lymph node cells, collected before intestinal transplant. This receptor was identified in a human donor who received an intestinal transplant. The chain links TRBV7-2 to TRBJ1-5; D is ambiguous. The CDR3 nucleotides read TGTGCCAGCGCCTTCCACCCCACAGCGCAGCCCCAGCATTTT. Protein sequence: CASAFHPTAQPQHF.